Below, one T cell receptor beta chain is given with its context. The CDR3 is 14 residues long. The germline V gene has CDR1 SNHLY and CDR2 FYNNEI. Trimming left V 4 bases short and J 3 bases short, with 9 bases between. These data come from a study of blood T cell repertoires in COVID-19. The table came from immunoSEQ multiplex PCR; TCRdb's copy has only in-frame clones and leaves some out. This table holds roughly 200,000 clones, roughly 73% found once. The J gene is TRBJ2-2, the V gene TRBV2; D is perhaps TRBD2 (6 bases). The sequencing input was peripheral blood. This TCR was recovered from a woman over 75 with active or convalescent COVID-19. The CDR3 reads CASSAGTYTGELFF. CDR3 sequence (DNA): TGTGCCAGCAGTGCCGGGACTTACACCGGGGAGCTGTTTTTT.